The present TCR beta chain was sequenced within a study of Graves' ophthalmopathy and Graves' hyperthyroidism (dated by TCRdb to the late 2010s). Turning to the overall study: Peripheral blood was collected at initial diagnosis, before any treatment. TCR beta repertoire signatures were used to distinguish Graves' ophthalmopathy from Graves' hyperthyroidism and to predict progression to ophthalmopathy. In total, approximately 140 blood samples were TCR-sequenced: approximately 40 ophthalmopathy, approximately 80 hyperthyroidism and about 17 hyperthyroidism-to-ophthalmopathy patients. To explore V-J signatures that distinguish ophthalmopathy from hyperthyroidism, a discovery set of 100 patients was enrolled, made up of around 44 with ophthalmopathy and some 56 with stable hyperthyroidism. The independent validation cohort included about 20 hyperthyroidism patients plus 17 patients who later progressed from hyperthyroidism to ophthalmopathy. In roughly 6 hyperthyroidism patients, the T-cell repertoire of thyroid tissue was compared with the T-cell repertoire of blood. Once sampling was done, hyperthyroidism patients were given methimazole at a starting dose of 30 mg daily, while ophthalmopathy patients were given high-dose intravenous methylprednisolone.

Worth noting for this clonotype: It has no known antigen specificity. Base qualities were left out, and no much larger clone turns up one base away.

Ophthalmopathy patients were characterized by moderately to severely active disease, a Clinical Activity Score of at least 3, a NOSPECS grade of at least 4, and a disease duration under 3 months. Patients with other autoimmune diseases, uncontrolled infections, pregnancy or lactation were excluded. Diagnosis relied on clinical symptoms, serum thyroxine, TRAb, thyroid ultrasound and orbital computed tomography. Using Ficoll-Paque density gradient centrifugation, PBMCs were isolated from roughly 9.2 ml of fresh peripheral blood. Trizol reagent was used to extract the total RNA, and its quality was then checked on an Agilent 2100 Bioanalyzer. TCR beta CDR3 regions were amplified from RNA transcripts for repertoire sequencing. The first round was an RT-PCR using HTBI primers with the Qiagen OneStep RT-PCR kit, and this first round was followed by a second-round multiplex PCR, then size selection and purification. Sequencing of the libraries was carried out on an Illumina HiSeq2000 in paired-end mode with 100 bp reads. Concerning the study's data processing: SOAPnuke was used for read processing, and reads with adapters, uncalled bases, a mean Phred below 15, or no exact constant-primer or identifier match were discarded. COPE v1.2.5 was used to merge the high-quality paired reads. Unique nucleotide sequences were defined as clonotypes and aligned to IMGT TRB V, D and J references using MiTCR v1.1. Only V-J combinations with frequency above 0.0001 were analysed, covering around 99% of repertoires. For each V-J combination, a TCR clonal expansion and chaos score was defined as F50 clonal expansion divided by the chaos observed in the TCRdist matrix. Welch's t-statistics and random forest were used to narrow the features down to 13 V-J combinations, which were then fed into a naive Bayes classifier. Thyroid-blood repertoire similarity was quantified with the Morisita-Horn index. TCRdb applied fastp at Q25 and MiXCR to the public reads, then kept only in-frame beta chains. When rows share a CDR3 protein, they turn into one entry using the most common DNA and genes. The V and J calls follow TCRdb's processing rather than the paper's. A total of hundreds of thousands of distinct CDR3 sequences appear in this sample, more than 40% of them only once. In total, the top ten clones hold over 2.5% of the sample.

Overall study results and their limits: No statistical method was used to predetermine the sample size, and group allocation was not hidden from the investigators. Most expanded thyroid clonotypes with a frequency above 0.001 also appeared in blood, which suggests that blood repertoires may reflect the immune response in the thyroid. In validation, the model predicted ophthalmopathy progression with 70.59% sensitivity and 72% to 80% specificity; 12 predicted patients were CT-confirmed with GO in a median of about 6.2 months. In cross-validation, the 13-signature model distinguished ophthalmopathy from stable hyperthyroidism with approximately 90% sensitivity and approximately 81% specificity, while in the test set the corresponding values were about 80% and 75%.

The sample comprised peripheral blood. This receptor was obtained from an adult man with Graves' ophthalmopathy.

Read as DNA, the sequence is TGTGCCAGCAGCTTAGCGGTAGGACTAGGGGAACCCTCCTACGAGCAGTACTTC. This encodes CASSLAVGLGEPSYEQYF. The chain links TRBV11-2 with TRBJ2-7, and 7 junctional nucleotides match TRBD2. V is cut back by 1 base and J by 0 bases, with 12 bases in the junction unmatched. Sequences SGHAT (CDR1) and FQNNGV (CDR2) are obtained from the germline V gene. From the cysteine through the phenylalanine, the CDR3 covers 18 amino acids. Only CDR3 DNA is held: 54 bases, read in frame from base 1.